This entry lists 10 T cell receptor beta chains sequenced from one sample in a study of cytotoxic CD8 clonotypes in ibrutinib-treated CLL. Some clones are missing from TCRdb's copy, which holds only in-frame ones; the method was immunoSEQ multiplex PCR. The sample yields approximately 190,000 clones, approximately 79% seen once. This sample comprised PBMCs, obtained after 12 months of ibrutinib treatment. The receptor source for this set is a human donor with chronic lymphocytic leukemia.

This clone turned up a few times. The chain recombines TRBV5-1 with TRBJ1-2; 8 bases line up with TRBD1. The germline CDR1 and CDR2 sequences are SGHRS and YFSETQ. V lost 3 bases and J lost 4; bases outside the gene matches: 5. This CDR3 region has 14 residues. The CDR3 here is CASSSGTGPYGYTF. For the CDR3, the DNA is TGCGCCAGCAGCTCCGGGACAGGCCCCTATGGCTACACCTTC.

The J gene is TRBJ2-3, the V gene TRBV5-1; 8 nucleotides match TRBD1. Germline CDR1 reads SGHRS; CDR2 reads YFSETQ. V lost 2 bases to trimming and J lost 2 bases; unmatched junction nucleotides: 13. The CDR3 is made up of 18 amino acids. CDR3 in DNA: TGCGCCAGCAGCTTTCTTGCCTCCGGGACAGGTCTCACAGATACGCAGTATTTT. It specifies CASSFLASGTGLTDTQYF. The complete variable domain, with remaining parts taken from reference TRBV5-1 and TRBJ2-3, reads KAGVTQTPRYLIKTRGQQVTLSCSPISGHRSVSWYQQTPGQGLQFLFEYFSETQRNKGNFPGRFSGRQFSNSRSEMNVSTLELGDSALYLCASSFLASGTGLTDTQYFGPGTRLTVL.

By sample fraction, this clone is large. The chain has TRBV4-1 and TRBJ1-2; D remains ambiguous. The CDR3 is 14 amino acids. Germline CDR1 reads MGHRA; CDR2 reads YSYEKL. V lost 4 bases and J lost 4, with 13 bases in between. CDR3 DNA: TGCGCCAGCAGCCCTACATTCTGGGGCTATGGCTACACCTTC. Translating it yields CASSPTFWGYGYTF.

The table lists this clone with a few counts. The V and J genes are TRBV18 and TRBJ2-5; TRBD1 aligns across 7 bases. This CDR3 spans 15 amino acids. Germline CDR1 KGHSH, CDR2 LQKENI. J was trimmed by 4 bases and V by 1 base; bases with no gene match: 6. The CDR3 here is CASSPRAAGGETQYF. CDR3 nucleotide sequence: TGTGCCAGCTCACCACGGGCGGCAGGGGGAGAGACCCAGTACTTC.

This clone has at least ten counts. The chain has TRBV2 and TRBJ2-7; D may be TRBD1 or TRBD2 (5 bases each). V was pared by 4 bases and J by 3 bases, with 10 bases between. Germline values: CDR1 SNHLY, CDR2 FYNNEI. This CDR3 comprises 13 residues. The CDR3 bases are TGTGCCAGCAGTGTGGGGGTAGACTACGAGCAGTACTTC. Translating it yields CASSVGVDYEQYF.

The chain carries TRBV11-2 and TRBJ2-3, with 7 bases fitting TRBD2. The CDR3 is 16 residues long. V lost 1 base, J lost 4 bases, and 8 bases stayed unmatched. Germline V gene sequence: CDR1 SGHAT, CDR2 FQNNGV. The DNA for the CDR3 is TGTGCCAGCAGCTTAGGGCTCGGAGGGAGGGCAGATACGCAGTATTTT. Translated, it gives CASSLGLGGRADTQYF.

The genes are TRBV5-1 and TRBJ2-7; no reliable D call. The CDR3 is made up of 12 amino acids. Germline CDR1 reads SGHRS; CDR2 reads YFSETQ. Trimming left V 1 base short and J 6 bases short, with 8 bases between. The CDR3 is CASSLTGFEQYF. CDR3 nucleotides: TGCGCCAGCAGCTTGACCGGGTTCGAGCAGTACTTC.

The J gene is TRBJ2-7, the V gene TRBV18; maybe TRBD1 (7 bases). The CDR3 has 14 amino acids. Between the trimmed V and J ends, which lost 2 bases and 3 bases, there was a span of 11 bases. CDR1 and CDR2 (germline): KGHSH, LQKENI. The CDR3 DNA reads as TGTGCCAGCTCACCAGGAGGGGGCATCTACGAGCAGTACTTC. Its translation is CASSPGGGIYEQYF.

The CDR3 here is CASSLAPTGENEQFF. The CDR3 DNA sequence: TGTGCCAGCAGCTTAGCCCCGACAGGGGAGAATGAGCAGTTCTTC. The chain employs TRBV7-9 and TRBJ2-1, with 8 bases identical to TRBD1. The CDR3 covers 15 residues. The ends lost 0 bases at V and 7 bases at J; junction bases unmatched: 5. CDR1 SEHNR and CDR2 FQNEAQ come from the germline V gene (reference sequence).

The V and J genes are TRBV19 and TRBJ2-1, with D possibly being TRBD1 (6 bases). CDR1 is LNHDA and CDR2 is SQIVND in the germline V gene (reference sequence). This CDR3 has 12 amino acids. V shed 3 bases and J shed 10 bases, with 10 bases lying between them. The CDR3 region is CASSIDGTEQFF. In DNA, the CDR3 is TGTGCCAGTAGTATCGACGGGACAGAGCAGTTCTTC.